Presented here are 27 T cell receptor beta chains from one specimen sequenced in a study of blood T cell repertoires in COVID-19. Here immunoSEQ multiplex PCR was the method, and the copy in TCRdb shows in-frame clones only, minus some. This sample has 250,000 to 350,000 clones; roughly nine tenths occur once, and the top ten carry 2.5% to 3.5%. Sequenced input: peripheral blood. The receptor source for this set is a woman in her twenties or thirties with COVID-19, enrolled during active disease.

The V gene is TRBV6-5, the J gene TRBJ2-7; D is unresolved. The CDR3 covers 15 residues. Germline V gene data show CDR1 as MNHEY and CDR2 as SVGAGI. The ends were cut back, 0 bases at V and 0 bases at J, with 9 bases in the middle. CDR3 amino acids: CASSYSDGVSYEQYF. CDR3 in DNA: TGTGCCAGCAGTTACTCTGACGGAGTCTCCTACGAGCAGTACTTC.

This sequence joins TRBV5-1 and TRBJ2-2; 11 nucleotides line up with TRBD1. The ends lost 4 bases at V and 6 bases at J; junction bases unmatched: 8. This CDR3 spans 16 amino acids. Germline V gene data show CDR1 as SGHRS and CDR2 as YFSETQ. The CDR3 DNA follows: TGCGCCAGCAGCCCGAGAGGGACAGGGGGTTCCGGGGAGCTGTTTTTT. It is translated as CASSPRGTGGSGELFF. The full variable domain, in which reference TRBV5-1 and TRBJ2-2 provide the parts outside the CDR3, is KAGVTQTPRYLIKTRGQQVTLSCSPISGHRSVSWYQQTPGQGLQFLFEYFSETQRNKGNFPGRFSGRQFSNSRSEMNVSTLELGDSALYLCASSPRGTGGSGELFFGEGSRLTVL.

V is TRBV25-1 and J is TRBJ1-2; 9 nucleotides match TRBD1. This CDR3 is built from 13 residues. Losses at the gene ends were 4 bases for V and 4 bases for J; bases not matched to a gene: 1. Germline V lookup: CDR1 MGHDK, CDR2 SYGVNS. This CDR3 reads CASSAGQGYGYTF. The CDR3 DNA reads TGTGCCAGCAGTGCGGGACAGGGCTATGGCTACACCTTC.

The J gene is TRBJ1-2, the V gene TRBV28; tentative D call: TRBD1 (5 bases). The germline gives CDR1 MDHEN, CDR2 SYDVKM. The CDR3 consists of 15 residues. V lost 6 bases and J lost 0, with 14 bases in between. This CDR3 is CASSITTDANYGYTF. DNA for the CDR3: TGTGCCAGCAGCATCACGACAGACGCTAACTATGGCTACACCTTC.

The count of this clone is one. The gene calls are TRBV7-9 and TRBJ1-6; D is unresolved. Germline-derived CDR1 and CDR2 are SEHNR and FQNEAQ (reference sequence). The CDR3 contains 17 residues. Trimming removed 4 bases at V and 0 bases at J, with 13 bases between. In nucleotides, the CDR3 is TGTGCCAGCAGCTCCATTGGTGCTAGCTCCTATAATTCACCCCTCCACTTT. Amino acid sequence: CASSSIGASSYNSPLHF.

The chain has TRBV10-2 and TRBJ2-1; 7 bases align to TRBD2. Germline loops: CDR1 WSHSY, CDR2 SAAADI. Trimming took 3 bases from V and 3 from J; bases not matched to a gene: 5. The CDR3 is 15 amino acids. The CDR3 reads CASSESGMGYNEQFF. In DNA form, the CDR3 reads TGCGCCAGCAGTGAAAGCGGGATGGGCTACAATGAGCAGTTCTTC.

The chain's CDR3 is CSVLLLQGNTGELFF. In nucleotides, the CDR3 is TGCAGCGTCCTCCTTTTACAGGGGAACACCGGGGAGCTGTTTTTT. This rearrangement joins TRBV29-1 to TRBJ2-2, with D maybe TRBD1 (6 bases). Germline V gene data show CDR1 as SQVTM and CDR2 as ANQGSEA. The CDR3 covers 15 residues. Trimming pared 6 bases from V and 1 base from J, leaving 15 bases between.

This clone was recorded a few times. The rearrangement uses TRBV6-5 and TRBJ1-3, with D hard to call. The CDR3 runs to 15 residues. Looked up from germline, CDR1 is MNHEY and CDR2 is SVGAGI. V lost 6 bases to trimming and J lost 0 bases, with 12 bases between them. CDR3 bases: TGTGCCAGCAGGAGCCCCTCATCCTCTGGAAACACCATATATTTT. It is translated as CASRSPSSSGNTIYF.

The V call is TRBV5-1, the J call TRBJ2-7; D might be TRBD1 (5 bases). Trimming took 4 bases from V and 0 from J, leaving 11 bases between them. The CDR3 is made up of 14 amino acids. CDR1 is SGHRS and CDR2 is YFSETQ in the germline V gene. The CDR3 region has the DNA TGCGCCAGCAGCCCCCTCGACAGCTCCTACGAGCAGTACTTC. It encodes CASSPLDSSYEQYF.

CDR3 protein: CASGFISAGELFF. CDR3 nucleotide sequence: TGTGCTAGTGGTTTTATTAGTGCCGGGGAGCTGTTTTTT. This rearrangement joins TRBV12-5 to TRBJ2-2, with D unresolved. The CDR3 has 13 amino acids. From germline, CDR1 is LGHNT and CDR2 FRNRAP. Trimming removed 3 bases at V and 6 bases at J, with 8 bases between.

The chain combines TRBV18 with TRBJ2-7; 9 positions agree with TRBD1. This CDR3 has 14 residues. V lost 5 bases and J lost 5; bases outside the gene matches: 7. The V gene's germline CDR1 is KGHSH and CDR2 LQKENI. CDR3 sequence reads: CASSVGQGINEQYF. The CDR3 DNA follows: TGTGCCAGCTCAGTCGGACAGGGGATCAACGAGCAGTACTTC.

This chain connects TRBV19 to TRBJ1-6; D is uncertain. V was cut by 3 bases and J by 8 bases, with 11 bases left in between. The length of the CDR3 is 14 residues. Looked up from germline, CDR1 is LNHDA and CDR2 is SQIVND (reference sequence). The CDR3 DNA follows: TGTGCCAGTAGTATTCCGGGAGGGTATTCACCCCTCCACTTT. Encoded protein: CASSIPGGYSPLHF.

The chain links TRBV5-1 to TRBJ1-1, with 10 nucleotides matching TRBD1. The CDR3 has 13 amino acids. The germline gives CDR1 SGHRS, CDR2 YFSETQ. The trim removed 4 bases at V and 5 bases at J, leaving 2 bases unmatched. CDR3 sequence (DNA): TGCGCCAGCAGCGTGGACAGGGGGACTGAAGCTTTCTTT. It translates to CASSVDRGTEAFF.

In nucleotides, the CDR3 is TGTGCCAGCAGTTTCCCCCAGCCATTTGGGGGGAGTCCTGGAAACACCATATATTTT. Protein product: CASSFPQPFGGSPGNTIYF. The gene calls are TRBV28 and TRBJ1-3; TRBD1 might be the D (5 bases). Trimming took 3 bases from V and 2 from J, leaving 23 bases between them. This CDR3 has 19 residues. In germline, CDR1 is MDHEN, CDR2 SYDVKM.

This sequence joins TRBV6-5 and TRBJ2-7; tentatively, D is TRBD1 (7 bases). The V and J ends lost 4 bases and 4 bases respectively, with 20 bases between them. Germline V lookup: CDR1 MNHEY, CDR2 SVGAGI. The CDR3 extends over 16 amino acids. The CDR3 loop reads CASSSPIARGRYEQYF. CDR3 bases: TGTGCCAGCAGTTCCCCGATCGCCAGGGGGAGGTACGAGCAGTACTTC.

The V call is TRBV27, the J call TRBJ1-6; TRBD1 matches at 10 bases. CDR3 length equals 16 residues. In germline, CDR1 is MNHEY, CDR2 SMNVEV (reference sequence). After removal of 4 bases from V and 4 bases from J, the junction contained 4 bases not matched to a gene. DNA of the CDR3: TGTGCCAGCAGTTGGACAGGGGGACGATATAATTCACCCCTCCACTTT. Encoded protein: CASSWTGGRYNSPLHF.

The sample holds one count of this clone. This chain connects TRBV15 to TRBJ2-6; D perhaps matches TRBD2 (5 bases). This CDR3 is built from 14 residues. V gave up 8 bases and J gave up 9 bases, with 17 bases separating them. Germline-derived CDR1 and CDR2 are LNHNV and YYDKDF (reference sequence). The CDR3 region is CATSTRVSGNVLTF. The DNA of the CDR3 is TGTGCCACCTCTACGAGGGTATCAGGCAACGTCCTGACTTTC.

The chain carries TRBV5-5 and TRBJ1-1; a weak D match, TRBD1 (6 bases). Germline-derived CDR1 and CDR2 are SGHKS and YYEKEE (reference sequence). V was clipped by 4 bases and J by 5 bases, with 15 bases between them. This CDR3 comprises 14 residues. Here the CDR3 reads CASSPRTDGTEAFF. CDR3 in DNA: TGTGCCAGCAGCCCCAGGACAGACGGGACTGAAGCTTTCTTT.

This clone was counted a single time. In DNA form, the CDR3 reads TGTGCCAGCAGCTTATTACTAGCGGGGCTCAATGAGCAGTTCTTC. It encodes CASSLLLAGLNEQFF. V gene TRBV7-9 combines with J gene TRBJ2-1, with 10 nucleotides matching TRBD2. The germline gives CDR1 SEHNR, CDR2 FQNEAQ (reference sequence). This CDR3 has 15 amino acids. The trim removed 2 bases at V and 6 bases at J, leaving 4 bases unmatched.

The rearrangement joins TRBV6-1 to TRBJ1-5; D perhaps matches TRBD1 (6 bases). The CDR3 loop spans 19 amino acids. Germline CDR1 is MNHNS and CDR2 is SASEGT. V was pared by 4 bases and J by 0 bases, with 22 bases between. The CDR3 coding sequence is TGTGCCAGCAGTGGGGCGGGGGGGCTGTCGGAATATAGCAATCAGCCCCAGCATTTT. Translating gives CASSGAGGLSEYSNQPQHF.

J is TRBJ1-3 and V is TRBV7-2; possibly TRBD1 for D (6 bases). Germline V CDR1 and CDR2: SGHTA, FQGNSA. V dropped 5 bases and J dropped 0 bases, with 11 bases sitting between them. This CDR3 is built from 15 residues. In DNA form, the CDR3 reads TGTGCCAGCAGCGTCGACAGGATCTCTGGAAACACCATATATTTT. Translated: CASSVDRISGNTIYF. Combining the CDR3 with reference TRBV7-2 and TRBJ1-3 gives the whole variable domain GAGVSQSPSNKVTEKGKDVELRCDPISGHTALYWYRQSLGQGLEFLIYFQGNSAPDKSGLPSDRFSAERTGGSVSTLTIQRTQQEDSAVYLCASSVDRISGNTIYFGEGSWLTVV.

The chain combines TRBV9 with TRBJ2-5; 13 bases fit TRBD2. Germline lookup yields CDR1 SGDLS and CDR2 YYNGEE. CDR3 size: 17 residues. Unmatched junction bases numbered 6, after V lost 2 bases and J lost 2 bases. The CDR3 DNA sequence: TGTGCCAGCAGCGTTTCCTCGGGACTAGCGGGACAAGAGACCCAGTACTTC. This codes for CASSVSSGLAGQETQYF.

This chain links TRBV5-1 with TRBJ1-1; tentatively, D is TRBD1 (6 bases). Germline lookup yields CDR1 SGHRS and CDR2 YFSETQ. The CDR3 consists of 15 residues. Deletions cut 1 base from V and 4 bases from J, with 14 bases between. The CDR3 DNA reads TGCGCCAGCAGCTTGAGTAGCTCAGGGGTCACTGAAGCTTTCTTT. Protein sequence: CASSLSSSGVTEAFF.

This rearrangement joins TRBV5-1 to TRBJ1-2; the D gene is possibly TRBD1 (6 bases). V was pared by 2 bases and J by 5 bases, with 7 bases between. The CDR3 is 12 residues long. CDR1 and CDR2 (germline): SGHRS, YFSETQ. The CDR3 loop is CASSFTGYGYTF. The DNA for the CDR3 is TGCGCCAGCAGCTTCACAGGGTATGGCTACACCTTC.

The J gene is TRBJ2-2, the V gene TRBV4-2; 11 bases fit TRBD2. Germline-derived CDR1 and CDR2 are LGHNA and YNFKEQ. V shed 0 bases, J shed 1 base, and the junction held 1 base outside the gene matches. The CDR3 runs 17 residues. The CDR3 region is CASSQDGLAGNTGELFF. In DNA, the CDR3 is TGTGCCAGCAGCCAAGACGGACTAGCGGGGAACACCGGGGAGCTGTTTTTT.

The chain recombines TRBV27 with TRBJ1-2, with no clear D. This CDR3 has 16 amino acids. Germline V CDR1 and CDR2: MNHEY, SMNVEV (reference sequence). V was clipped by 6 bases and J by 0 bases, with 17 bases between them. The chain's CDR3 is CASSHLPQRSNYGYTF. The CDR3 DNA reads TGTGCCAGCAGCCACCTGCCACAAAGATCTAACTATGGCTACACCTTC.

The DNA for the CDR3 is TGTGCCAGTAGTATACTAGCGGGAGGGCCTCAGCAGTACTTC. Protein: CASSILAGGPQQYF. This chain joins TRBV19 and TRBJ2-7; 12 bases match TRBD2. In germline, CDR1 is LNHDA, CDR2 SQIVND (reference sequence). Germline trimming cut 2 bases from V and 8 bases from J; bases unmatched to any gene: 4. This CDR3 has 14 amino acids.